The source of this T cell receptor (beta chain) is a study of blood T cell repertoires in COVID-19. Study-wide background: The United States, Italy and Spain supplied acute and convalescent COVID-19 samples.

Produced via immunoSEQ multiplex PCR; TCRdb's table is partial and in-frame only. In the table there are more than 100,000 clones, about 79% of which are singletons. Input material: peripheral blood. This TCR derives from a man between 70 and 80 years old with acute or convalescent COVID-19.

The CDR3 DNA is TGTGCCAGCTCACAGAGAGGAGATACGCAGTATTTT. Its translation: CASSQRGDTQYF. The chain joins TRBV18 to TRBJ2-3; D remains unclear. With 4 bases removed from V and 5 bases from J, the gap between germline ends came to 7 bases. Germline V gene sequence: CDR1 KGHSH, CDR2 LQKENI. This CDR3 is built from 12 residues.